Shown below are 15 T cell receptor beta chains from a single sample sequenced in a study of cytotoxic CD8 clonotypes in ibrutinib-treated CLL. Profiling relied on immunoSEQ multiplex PCR, and the TCRdb table lists in-frame clones only, not all of them. The data show 250,000 to 350,000 clones, with 65% to 85% seen just once and about 5.8% held by the top ten. The source material was PBMCs, sampled at disease progression, from a patient treated with ibrutinib. The receptors come from a human donor with chronic lymphocytic leukemia.

J is TRBJ1-3 and V is TRBV29-1; D is uncertain. Germline loops: CDR1 SQVTM, CDR2 ANQGSEA. This CDR3 is 11 amino acids long. The ends were cut back, 6 bases at V and 4 bases at J, with 7 bases in the middle. The CDR3 region has the DNA TGCAGCGTCACGGAGGGAAACACCATATATTTT. Amino acids: CSVTEGNTIYF.

V and J are TRBV15 and TRBJ2-3; 10 positions agree with TRBD2. Losses at the gene ends were 5 bases for V and 2 bases for J; bases not matched to a gene: 13. The length of the CDR3 is 18 residues. Per germline, CDR1 LNHNV and CDR2 YYDKDF (reference sequence). In DNA form, the CDR3 reads TGTGCCACCAGCGACGCGGCTAGCGGGAGTTGGGCCACAGATACGCAGTATTTT. This gives the protein CATSDAASGSWATDTQYF. Based on the CDR3 plus reference TRBV15 and TRBJ2-3, the full variable domain is DAMVIQNPRYQVTQFGKPVTLSCSQTLNHNVMYWYQQKSSQAPKLLFHYYDKDFNNEADTPDNFQSRRPNTSFCFLDIRSPGLGDTAMYLCATSDAASGSWATDTQYFGPGTRLTVL.

As concerns this clone: A read error may explain this, as a much larger clone is one base away. This CDR3 is also generated by other DNA sequences in the sample. The V and J genes are TRBV18 and TRBJ2-7; 8 nucleotides agree with TRBD1. CDR3 length: 13 residues. Germline assignment: CDR1 KGHSH and CDR2 LQKENI. The V gene end was trimmed by 2 bases and the J gene end by 3 bases; junction bases not matched to a gene: 0. For the CDR3, the DNA is TGTGCCAGCTCACCAGGGACAGGCTACGAGCAGTACTTC. Translating it yields CASSPGTGYEQYF.

DNA for the CDR3: TGCGCCAGCAGCCATGGGACCTACAATGAGCAGTTCTTC. This encodes CASSHGTYNEQFF. V usage is TRBV4-1 and J usage is TRBJ2-1, with unresolved D. The V end lost 3 bases, the J end lost 2 bases, and 5 bases lay between the germline ends. CDR1 is MGHRA and CDR2 is YSYEKL in the germline V gene. The CDR3 length is 13 residues.

In this sample, this clone turned up a few times. The chain employs TRBV5-1 and TRBJ2-7; TRBD2 agrees at 13 bases. CDR3 length: 15 residues. Germline loops: CDR1 SGHRS, CDR2 YFSETQ. Trimming took 4 bases from V and 1 from J; bases not matched to a gene: 2. CDR3 region: CASSGGLAGSYEQYF. The CDR3 DNA is TGCGCCAGCAGCGGGGGACTAGCGGGATCCTACGAGCAGTACTTC.

J is TRBJ2-5 and V is TRBV2; D call uncertain. In germline, CDR1 is SNHLY, CDR2 FYNNEI. Trimming removed 5 bases at V and 2 bases at J, with 9 bases between. The CDR3 spans 13 residues. The CDR3: CASSYEIQETQYF. In nucleotides, the CDR3 is TGTGCCAGCAGTTACGAGATACAAGAGACCCAGTACTTC.

V and J are TRBV18 and TRBJ1-1; 8 bases are a match to TRBD1. The V gene end was trimmed by 0 bases and the J gene end by 7 bases; junction bases not matched to a gene: 7. CDR3 length: 15 residues. Germline-derived CDR1 and CDR2 are KGHSH and LQKENI. The CDR3 loop is CASSPPSGGMGEAFF. CDR3 sequence (DNA): TGTGCCAGCTCACCACCCTCAGGGGGCATGGGTGAAGCTTTCTTT.

V and J are TRBV7-2 and TRBJ2-5; TRBD1 matches at 9 bases. V was clipped by 5 bases and J by 4 bases; unmatched bases: 14. CDR1 and CDR2 (germline): SGHTA, FQGNSA. The CDR3 consists of 17 residues. The CDR3 bases are TGTGCCAGCAGCCCCAACTCGGGACAGGGATGGTTAGAGACCCAGTACTTC. Its translation: CASSPNSGQGWLETQYF. The full variable domain, with the rest looked up from reference TRBV7-2 and TRBJ2-5, is GAGVSQSPSNKVTEKGKDVELRCDPISGHTALYWYRQSLGQGLEFLIYFQGNSAPDKSGLPSDRFSAERTGGSVSTLTIQRTQQEDSAVYLCASSPNSGQGWLETQYFGPGTRLLVL.

The J gene is TRBJ1-2, the V gene TRBV11-1; TRBD1 might be the D (5 bases). The germline CDR1 and CDR2 sequences are SGHAT and FQDESV (reference sequence). Trimming took off 5 bases at V and 4 bases at J, with 14 bases between the two ends. The CDR3 runs 14 residues. This chain's CDR3 is CASSLVRDAYGYTF. CDR3 in DNA: TGTGCCAGCAGCCTTGTCCGGGACGCCTATGGCTACACCTTC.

CDR3 sequence: CASSADLPWGNTGELFF. CDR3 sequence (DNA): TGTGCCAGCAGCGCGGATCTACCGTGGGGGAACACCGGGGAGCTGTTTTTT. The chain joins TRBV9 to TRBJ2-2; D not certain. The CDR3 extends over 17 amino acids. V was cut by 3 bases and J by 1 base, with 16 bases left in between. Germline V gene data show CDR1 as SGDLS and CDR2 as YYNGEE.

Only a few counts were recorded for this clone. This chain joins TRBV5-4 and TRBJ1-3, with D possibly being TRBD1 (6 bases). With 2 bases removed from V and 0 bases from J, the gap between germline ends came to 9 bases. Germline V gene sequence: CDR1 SGHNT, CDR2 YYREEE (reference sequence). The CDR3 has 15 amino acids. Here the CDR3 DNA reads TGTGCCAGCAGCTTCGGACAGCGCTCTGGAAACACCATATATTTT. Protein: CASSFGQRSGNTIYF.

This clone was observed a handful of times. The chain combines TRBV27 with TRBJ1-6; a possible D gene is TRBD1 (6 bases). The CDR3 runs to 14 residues. Looked up from germline, CDR1 is MNHEY and CDR2 is SMNVEV (reference sequence). V dropped 3 bases and J dropped 9 bases, with 12 bases sitting between them. CDR3 DNA sequence: TGTGCCAGCAGTTTTACAGGGTGGCGTTCACCCCTCCACTTT. Residues: CASSFTGWRSPLHF.

Regarding this clone: The same CDR3 arises from other DNA sequences in this sample as well. The chain couples TRBV12-5 to TRBJ2-5; the match to TRBD1 covers 7 bases. With V trimmed by 2 bases and J by 5 bases, 8 bases remained unmatched. Looked up from germline, CDR1 is LGHNT and CDR2 is FRNRAP. The CDR3 consists of 15 residues. The CDR3 protein is CASGLLAGGRETQYF. As DNA, the CDR3 is TGTGCTAGTGGTTTGTTGGCAGGGGGTCGGGAGACCCAGTACTTC.

The genes are TRBV7-3 and TRBJ2-1, with 7 bases matching TRBD1. Germline-derived CDR1 and CDR2 are SGHTA and FQGTGA. This CDR3 region has 12 residues. V gave up 5 bases and J gave up 10 bases; unmatched junction bases: 5. This CDR3 reads CASSQDREEQFF. The CDR3 nucleotides read TGTGCCAGCAGCCAAGACAGGGAGGAGCAGTTCTTC.

This clone was observed a few times. The V and J genes are TRBV20-1 and TRBJ2-2; no clear D gene. The CDR3 contains 11 residues. The germline V gene encodes CDR1 DFQATT and CDR2 SNEGSKA (reference sequence). The germline V and J ends were trimmed by 6 bases and 6 bases, with 8 bases remaining between them. CDR3 region: CSALGPGELFF. CDR3 sequence (DNA): TGCAGTGCGTTGGGTCCCGGGGAGCTGTTTTTT.